These T cell receptor beta chains were read from a single sample in a study of shared clonotypes between healthy human individuals. Sequencing was performed with immunoSEQ multiplex PCR; in TCRdb, only in-frame clones are kept and a portion is missing. The sample consists of about 230,000 clones, 65% to 70% of them appearing once. The sequenced sample consisted of memory CD4+ T cells sorted from blood. Every receptor here comes from a man aged 25 to 40 in good health. Each CDR3 is given with its conserved first and last residue. The D gene is left open where the match is weak. The size of a clone is reported for some rows only, either as once, few or many, or as a class for expanded clones.

j_call: TRBJ1-3
clone_size: NA
d_call: NA
v_call: TRBV7-9
cdr3_nt: TGTGCCAGCAGCCCCCCGGAAAACACCATATATTTT
cdr3_aa: CASSPPENTIYF

j_call: TRBJ2-5
clone_size: NA
d_call: NA
v_call: TRBV5-4
cdr3_nt: TGTGCCAGCAGCTCCCCCGGGGAGACCCAGTACTTC
cdr3_aa: CASSSPGETQYF

j_call: TRBJ2-7
clone_size: NA
d_call: TRBD2
v_call: TRBV10-3
cdr3_nt: TGTGCCATCAGTGATTCCACTAGCGGGACCAACTACGAGCAGTACTTC
cdr3_aa: CAISDSTSGTNYEQYF

j_call: TRBJ2-3
clone_size: few
d_call: TRBD2
v_call: TRBV9
cdr3_nt: TGTGCCAGCAGCGTAGAGGGGACTAGCGGAACAGATACGCAGTATTTT
cdr3_aa: CASSVEGTSGTDTQYF

j_call: TRBJ1-5
clone_size: NA
d_call: NA
v_call: TRBV30
cdr3_nt: TGTGCCTGGATGGGCCTTACAGGGACCCAGCATTTT
cdr3_aa: CAWMGLTGTQHF

j_call: TRBJ1-1
clone_size: NA
d_call: NA
v_call: TRBV5-4
cdr3_nt: TGTGCCAGCAGCTTCGACGGCCTAATGAACACTGAAGCTTTCTTT
cdr3_aa: CASSFDGLMNTEAFF

j_call: TRBJ2-3
clone_size: NA
d_call: TRBD2
v_call: TRBV7-2
cdr3_nt: TGTGCCAGCAGCCGGACTAGCGGGAGGACAGATACGCAGTATTTT
cdr3_aa: CASSRTSGRTDTQYF

j_call: TRBJ2-3
clone_size: NA
d_call: TRBD2
v_call: TRBV6-5
cdr3_nt: TGTGCCACCCGGACTAGCGGGAGCCCCGATACGCAGTATTTT
cdr3_aa: CATRTSGSPDTQYF

j_call: TRBJ2-5
clone_size: NA
d_call: NA
v_call: TRBV6-1
cdr3_nt: TGTGCCAGCAGGTATGGGACAAGACAAGAGACCCAGTACTTC
cdr3_aa: CASRYGTRQETQYF

j_call: TRBJ2-7
clone_size: NA
d_call: NA
v_call: TRBV11-2
cdr3_nt: TGTGCCAGCAGCTCCGGGAGCTACGAGCAGTACTTC
cdr3_aa: CASSSGSYEQYF

j_call: TRBJ1-1
clone_size: NA
d_call: NA
v_call: TRBV27
cdr3_nt: TGTGCCAGCAGCCCCGGGGAGGCCAGGACTGAAGCTTTCTTT
cdr3_aa: CASSPGEARTEAFF

j_call: TRBJ1-2
clone_size: NA
d_call: TRBD1
v_call: TRBV5-1
cdr3_nt: TGCGCCAGCAGCCGGGGTGGACAGGACGCTAACTATGGCTACACCTTC
cdr3_aa: CASSRGGQDANYGYTF

j_call: TRBJ1-5
clone_size: NA
d_call: TRBD1
v_call: TRBV5-1
cdr3_nt: TGCGCCAGCAGCGACGGGACAGGGGGATTCAATCAGCCCCAGCATTTT
cdr3_aa: CASSDGTGGFNQPQHF

j_call: TRBJ2-7
clone_size: NA
d_call: TRBD1
v_call: TRBV7-8
cdr3_nt: TGTGCCAGCAGCCTCCCGGGACAGAGCTCCTACGAGCAGTACTTC
cdr3_aa: CASSLPGQSSYEQYF

j_call: TRBJ2-7
clone_size: NA
d_call: TRBD2
v_call: TRBV7-2
cdr3_nt: TGTGCCAGCAGGGACACTAGCGGGAGCCGCGAGCAGTACTTC
cdr3_aa: CASRDTSGSREQYF

j_call: TRBJ2-2
clone_size: NA
d_call: TRBD1
v_call: TRBV10-3
cdr3_nt: TGTGCCATCAGAACAGCGACAGGGACCGGGGAGCTGTTTTTT
cdr3_aa: CAIRTATGTGELFF

j_call: TRBJ2-1
clone_size: once
d_call: NA
v_call: TRBV7-9
cdr3_nt: TGTGCCAGCGAACTATTAGCGTCCAGCTCCTACAATGAGCAGTTCTTC
cdr3_aa: CASELLASSSYNEQFF

j_call: TRBJ2-1
clone_size: NA
d_call: NA
v_call: TRBV27
cdr3_nt: TGTGCCAGCAGTTTACTCGGGAGTCGGTCCTACAATGAGCAGTTCTTC
cdr3_aa: CASSLLGSRSYNEQFF

j_call: TRBJ2-5
clone_size: NA
d_call: TRBD1
v_call: TRBV15
cdr3_nt: TGTGCCACCAGCAGAGGACAGGGAAAATCCGTGGTAGAGACCCAGTACTTC
cdr3_aa: CATSRGQGKSVVETQYF

j_call: TRBJ1-5
clone_size: NA
d_call: NA
v_call: TRBV6-1
cdr3_nt: TGTGCCAGCAGTGAAGTAGGGTGGTATAGCAATCAGCCCCAGCATTTT
cdr3_aa: CASSEVGWYSNQPQHF

j_call: TRBJ2-3
clone_size: NA
d_call: NA
v_call: TRBV18
cdr3_nt: TGTGCCAGCTCGTTATCGTCGGATACGCAGTATTTT
cdr3_aa: CASSLSSDTQYF

j_call: TRBJ2-3
clone_size: NA
d_call: TRBD1
v_call: TRBV18
cdr3_nt: TGTGCCAGCTCACCGACCGGGACAGGGGTAACAGATACGCAGTATTTT
cdr3_aa: CASSPTGTGVTDTQYF

j_call: TRBJ2-5
clone_size: once
d_call: NA
v_call: TRBV19
cdr3_nt: TGTGCCAGTAGTCAAATGGGACGGAACCAAGAGACCCAGTACTTC
cdr3_aa: CASSQMGRNQETQYF

j_call: TRBJ2-1
clone_size: NA
d_call: NA
v_call: TRBV7-8
cdr3_nt: TGTGCCAGCAGCTTAGCCTCTTCCGGGCGCTCCTACAATGAGCAGTTCTTC
cdr3_aa: CASSLASSGRSYNEQFF

j_call: TRBJ2-2
clone_size: NA
d_call: TRBD2
v_call: TRBV25-1
cdr3_nt: TGTGCCAGCAGTGAACTAGCGGGAGGGCCGGGCAGGGAGCTGTTTTTT
cdr3_aa: CASSELAGGPGRELFF

j_call: TRBJ2-1
clone_size: many
d_call: NA
v_call: TRBV11-2
cdr3_nt: TGTGCCAGCAGTCCGGGAAATGAGCAGTTCTTC
cdr3_aa: CASSPGNEQFF

j_call: TRBJ1-1
clone_size: NA
d_call: NA
v_call: TRBV7-2
cdr3_nt: TGTGCCAGCAGCTTTGGGTTCGGAATTTTGAACACTGAAGCTTTCTTT
cdr3_aa: CASSFGFGILNTEAFF

j_call: TRBJ1-4
clone_size: NA
d_call: NA
v_call: TRBV7-8
cdr3_nt: TGTGCCAGCAGTTCTACGGGGAGGCGAGGAGAAAAACTGTTTTTT
cdr3_aa: CASSSTGRRGEKLFF

j_call: TRBJ2-5
clone_size: few
d_call: TRBD2
v_call: TRBV28
cdr3_nt: TGTGCCAGCTCCCGGGGTGGCGGGGGTTTGGAAGAGACCCAGTACTTC
cdr3_aa: CASSRGGGGLEETQYF

j_call: TRBJ2-3
clone_size: NA
d_call: TRBD2
v_call: TRBV5-1
cdr3_nt: TGCGCCAGCAGCCCCGGGGGGGGACCAGATACGCAGTATTTT
cdr3_aa: CASSPGGGPDTQYF

j_call: TRBJ1-1
clone_size: few
d_call: NA
v_call: TRBV5-6
cdr3_nt: TGTGCCAGCAGCTTTGGAGGGAACACTGAAGCTTTCTTT
cdr3_aa: CASSFGGNTEAFF

j_call: TRBJ2-2
clone_size: NA
d_call: NA
v_call: TRBV10-3
cdr3_nt: TGTGCCATCAGTGAGTCGGTGGCAGGCACCGGGGAGCTGTTTTTT
cdr3_aa: CAISESVAGTGELFF

j_call: TRBJ2-3
clone_size: NA
d_call: NA
v_call: TRBV6-1
cdr3_nt: TGTGCCAGCAGTTTTTACCCTAGCGGCACAGATACGCAGTATTTT
cdr3_aa: CASSFYPSGTDTQYF

j_call: TRBJ2-7
clone_size: NA
d_call: NA
v_call: TRBV28
cdr3_nt: TGTGCCAGTAAAGGGGACTCTTTCACCTACGAGCAGTACTTC
cdr3_aa: CASKGDSFTYEQYF

j_call: TRBJ2-1
clone_size: NA
d_call: TRBD2
v_call: TRBV28
cdr3_nt: TGTGCCAGCAGTTCCTTGGCGGGAGGACTCAATGAGCAGTTCTTC
cdr3_aa: CASSSLAGGLNEQFF

j_call: TRBJ2-3
clone_size: NA
d_call: NA
v_call: TRBV10-2
cdr3_nt: TGCGCCAGCAGTTTGGCAGATACGCAGTATTTT
cdr3_aa: CASSLADTQYF

j_call: TRBJ1-1
clone_size: NA
d_call: NA
v_call: TRBV7-8
cdr3_nt: TGTGCCAGCAGCTTATTACAGGGCTCTGAAGCTTTCTTT
cdr3_aa: CASSLLQGSEAFF

j_call: TRBJ1-1
clone_size: NA
d_call: TRBD1
v_call: TRBV6-1
cdr3_nt: TGTGCCAGCAGTGAAAGGGCAGGGTTAGGGGGCATGAACACTGAAGCTTTCTTT
cdr3_aa: CASSERAGLGGMNTEAFF

j_call: TRBJ1-2
clone_size: NA
d_call: NA
v_call: TRBV19
cdr3_nt: TGTGCCAGTAGTATCCCGACAAGAAGCTATGGCTACACCTTC
cdr3_aa: CASSIPTRSYGYTF

j_call: TRBJ2-1
clone_size: NA
d_call: TRBD2
v_call: TRBV15
cdr3_nt: TGTGCCACCAGCAGAGATCCGGGACTAGCGGCCTACAATGAGCAGTTCTTC
cdr3_aa: CATSRDPGLAAYNEQFF

j_call: TRBJ2-7
clone_size: NA
d_call: TRBD1
v_call: TRBV7-6
cdr3_nt: TGTGCCAGCAGCTTAGAACAGGGGGCCTCCTACGAGCAGTACTTC
cdr3_aa: CASSLEQGASYEQYF

j_call: TRBJ1-5
clone_size: NA
d_call: NA
v_call: TRBV15
cdr3_nt: TGTGCCACCAGCAGAGACTTCCTTAGCAATCAGCCCCAGCATTTT
cdr3_aa: CATSRDFLSNQPQHF

j_call: TRBJ2-3
clone_size: NA
d_call: TRBD2
v_call: TRBV7-8
cdr3_nt: TGTGCCAGCAGCTTAAATGGCGGGAGACCGGGCACAGATACGCAGTATTTT
cdr3_aa: CASSLNGGRPGTDTQYF

j_call: TRBJ2-7
clone_size: NA
d_call: NA
v_call: TRBV11-2
cdr3_nt: TGTGCCAGCAGCTCCCTTGACAGATACGAGCAGTACTTC
cdr3_aa: CASSSLDRYEQYF

j_call: TRBJ2-3
clone_size: NA
d_call: TRBD2
v_call: TRBV10-3
cdr3_nt: TGTGCCATTGGGACTAGCCCCGCAGATACGCAGTATTTT
cdr3_aa: CAIGTSPADTQYF

j_call: TRBJ2-5
clone_size: NA
d_call: TRBD2
v_call: TRBV7-2
cdr3_nt: TGTGCCAGCAGCTTAGCGATCGGCGGGAGCGCAGAGACCCAGTACTTC
cdr3_aa: CASSLAIGGSAETQYF

j_call: TRBJ2-3
clone_size: NA
d_call: NA
v_call: TRBV7-3
cdr3_nt: TGTGCCAGCAGCCAGATGACAGCTACAGATACGCAGTATTTT
cdr3_aa: CASSQMTATDTQYF

j_call: TRBJ2-3
clone_size: NA
d_call: NA
v_call: TRBV5-5
cdr3_nt: TGTGCCAGCAGCTTGGATCGGGGGTTCACAGATACGCAGTATTTT
cdr3_aa: CASSLDRGFTDTQYF

j_call: TRBJ2-3
clone_size: NA
d_call: TRBD1
v_call: TRBV5-1
cdr3_nt: TGCGCCAGCAGCAACCGGGACAGGGGGGTAGTGAACACAGATACGCAGTATTTT
cdr3_aa: CASSNRDRGVVNTDTQYF

j_call: TRBJ2-1
clone_size: few
d_call: TRBD2
v_call: TRBV14
cdr3_nt: TGTGCCAGCAGCCATCTACTAGCGGGAGACTTCAATGAGCAGTTCTTC
cdr3_aa: CASSHLLAGDFNEQFF

j_call: TRBJ1-2
clone_size: many
d_call: NA
v_call: TRBV7-8
cdr3_nt: TGTGCCAGCAGCTTAGAACCCGTATATGGCTACACCTTC
cdr3_aa: CASSLEPVYGYTF